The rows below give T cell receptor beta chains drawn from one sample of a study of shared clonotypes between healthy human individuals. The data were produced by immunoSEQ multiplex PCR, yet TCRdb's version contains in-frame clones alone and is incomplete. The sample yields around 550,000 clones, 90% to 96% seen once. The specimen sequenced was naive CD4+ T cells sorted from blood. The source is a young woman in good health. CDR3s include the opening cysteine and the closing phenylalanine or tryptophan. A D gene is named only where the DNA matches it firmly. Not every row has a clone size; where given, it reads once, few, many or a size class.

cdr3_aa: CASSFGPYGYTF
cdr3_nt: TGTGCCAGCAGTTTCGGACCCTATGGCTACACCTTC
d_call: -
j_call: TRBJ1-2
clone_size: -
v_call: TRBV28

cdr3_aa: CASSPRTPFTEAFF
cdr3_nt: TGTGCCAGCAGCCCCCGGACACCTTTCACTGAAGCTTTCTTT
d_call: -
j_call: TRBJ1-1
clone_size: once
v_call: TRBV9

cdr3_aa: CASSHFGLAGGDTDTQYF
cdr3_nt: TGTGCCAGCAGCCATTTCGGACTAGCGGGAGGTGACACAGATACGCAGTATTTT
d_call: TRBD2
j_call: TRBJ2-3
clone_size: -
v_call: TRBV14

cdr3_aa: CASSFSTAYEQYF
cdr3_nt: TGTGCCAGTAGTTTCTCGACAGCCTACGAGCAGTACTTC
d_call: -
j_call: TRBJ2-7
clone_size: -
v_call: TRBV19

cdr3_aa: CARARDANEQFF
cdr3_nt: TGTGCCAGGGCCCGGGACGCCAATGAGCAGTTCTTC
d_call: -
j_call: TRBJ2-1
clone_size: -
v_call: TRBV2

cdr3_aa: CANSSPGQGREKLFF
cdr3_nt: TGTGCCAACAGTTCCCCGGGACAGGGGCGTGAAAAACTGTTTTTT
d_call: TRBD1
j_call: TRBJ1-4
clone_size: -
v_call: TRBV28

cdr3_aa: CASSSRQGWRNEKLFF
cdr3_nt: TGCGCCAGCAGCTCTAGGCAGGGCTGGCGTAATGAAAAACTGTTTTTT
d_call: -
j_call: TRBJ1-4
clone_size: -
v_call: TRBV4-1

cdr3_aa: CASSLIAGNTGELFF
cdr3_nt: TGTGCCAGCAGCTTGATAGCGGGGAACACCGGGGAGCTGTTTTTT
d_call: TRBD2
j_call: TRBJ2-2
clone_size: -
v_call: TRBV5-6

cdr3_aa: CASSTTDATNEKLFF
cdr3_nt: TGTGCCAGTAGTACGACGGATGCAACTAATGAAAAACTGTTTTTT
d_call: -
j_call: TRBJ1-4
clone_size: -
v_call: TRBV19

cdr3_aa: CASRIRQGMGTEAFF
cdr3_nt: TGCGCCAGCAGAATACGACAGGGAATGGGGACTGAAGCTTTCTTT
d_call: TRBD1
j_call: TRBJ1-1
clone_size: few
v_call: TRBV4-1

cdr3_aa: CASSLMGLGPYEQYF
cdr3_nt: TGTGCCAGCAGCTTAATGGGACTAGGCCCCTACGAGCAGTACTTC
d_call: TRBD2
j_call: TRBJ2-7
clone_size: -
v_call: TRBV7-9

cdr3_aa: CASSSFRGSYEQYF
cdr3_nt: TGTGCCAGCAGTTCTTTCAGGGGCTCCTACGAGCAGTACTTC
d_call: -
j_call: TRBJ2-7
clone_size: -
v_call: TRBV6-5

cdr3_aa: CASRDRETQYF
cdr3_nt: TGTGCCAGCAGAGACAGGGAGACCCAGTACTTC
d_call: -
j_call: TRBJ2-5
clone_size: -
v_call: TRBV28

cdr3_aa: CASSFGEINEQFF
cdr3_nt: TGCGCCAGCAGCTTCGGTGAGATCAATGAGCAGTTCTTC
d_call: -
j_call: TRBJ2-1
clone_size: -
v_call: TRBV5-1

cdr3_aa: CASSSPGGEWYEQYF
cdr3_nt: TGTGCCAGCAGTTCTCCCGGTGGGGAATGGTACGAGCAGTACTTC
d_call: -
j_call: TRBJ2-7
clone_size: -
v_call: TRBV27

cdr3_aa: CASSSIAGVSTDTQYF
cdr3_nt: TGCGCCAGCAGTTCGATAGCGGGGGTGAGCACAGATACGCAGTATTTT
d_call: TRBD2
j_call: TRBJ2-3
clone_size: once
v_call: TRBV4-3

cdr3_aa: CASSQVATASRGAYQPQHF
cdr3_nt: TGCGCCAGCAGCCAAGTGGCGACGGCAAGTAGGGGGGCATATCAGCCCCAGCATTTT
d_call: -
j_call: TRBJ1-5
clone_size: -
v_call: TRBV4-1

cdr3_aa: CATSSEGTSGRLYEQFF
cdr3_nt: TGTGCCACCAGCAGTGAAGGGACTAGCGGGAGACTTTATGAGCAGTTCTTC
d_call: TRBD2
j_call: TRBJ2-1
clone_size: -
v_call: TRBV15

cdr3_aa: CASQRPGTEGEKLFF
cdr3_nt: TGTGCCAGCCAGAGACCCGGGACAGAAGGTGAAAAACTGTTTTTT
d_call: TRBD1
j_call: TRBJ1-4
clone_size: -
v_call: TRBV28

cdr3_aa: CASTLVLGNTGELFF
cdr3_nt: TGTGCCAGCACCCTGGTCCTAGGGAACACCGGGGAGCTGTTTTTT
d_call: -
j_call: TRBJ2-2
clone_size: -
v_call: TRBV6-5

cdr3_aa: CASSTSVRAETQYF
cdr3_nt: TGTGCCAGTAGTACATCCGTGAGGGCGGAGACCCAGTACTTC
d_call: -
j_call: TRBJ2-5
clone_size: -
v_call: TRBV19

cdr3_aa: CASSYSRLAEETQYF
cdr3_nt: TGTGCCAGCAGTTACTCGAGGCTAGCGGAAGAGACCCAGTACTTC
d_call: TRBD2
j_call: TRBJ2-5
clone_size: -
v_call: TRBV6-5

cdr3_aa: CASSNRISPTYEQYF
cdr3_nt: TGTGCCAGCAGCAACAGGATCTCCCCAACCTACGAGCAGTACTTC
d_call: -
j_call: TRBJ2-7
clone_size: -
v_call: TRBV28

cdr3_aa: CASRTPELDTKTSGHF
cdr3_nt: TGTGCAAGTCGCACCCCGGAGTTAGACACCAAGACTAGCGGGCACTTC
d_call: -
j_call: TRBJ2-7
clone_size: -
v_call: TRBV12-2

cdr3_aa: CASRGQPSNQPQHF
cdr3_nt: TGTGCCAGCAGGGGACAGCCTAGCAATCAGCCCCAGCATTTT
d_call: TRBD1
j_call: TRBJ1-5
clone_size: -
v_call: TRBV28

cdr3_aa: CASSHGIAGGPLDPHEQFF
cdr3_nt: TGCGCCAGCAGCCATGGTATAGCGGGAGGGCCTTTGGATCCTCATGAGCAGTTCTTC
d_call: TRBD2
j_call: TRBJ2-1
clone_size: once
v_call: TRBV5-1

cdr3_aa: CASSLVAGEVAYEQYF
cdr3_nt: TGTGCCAGCAGCTTAGTAGCGGGAGAAGTCGCCTACGAGCAGTACTTC
d_call: TRBD2
j_call: TRBJ2-7
clone_size: -
v_call: TRBV7-2

cdr3_aa: CASTPISQRGWSYEQYF
cdr3_nt: TGTGCCAGCACCCCAATCTCCCAGAGGGGCTGGTCCTACGAGCAGTACTTC
d_call: -
j_call: TRBJ2-7
clone_size: -
v_call: TRBV28

cdr3_aa: CASGNRGDTQYF
cdr3_nt: TGTGCTAGTGGGAATAGGGGGGATACGCAGTATTTT
d_call: -
j_call: TRBJ2-3
clone_size: -
v_call: TRBV12-5

cdr3_aa: CASSLHTDMGASPLHF
cdr3_nt: TGTGCCAGCAGCTTGCATACCGACATGGGAGCTTCACCCCTCCACTTT
d_call: -
j_call: TRBJ1-6
clone_size: -
v_call: TRBV11-2

cdr3_aa: CASSDLAGERNEQFF
cdr3_nt: TGTGCCAGCAGTGACCTAGCGGGAGAGCGGAATGAGCAGTTCTTC
d_call: TRBD2
j_call: TRBJ2-1
clone_size: -
v_call: TRBV6-4

cdr3_aa: CASSSSGTGSREQYF
cdr3_nt: TGTGCCAGCAGTTCATCCGGGACAGGGTCGCGCGAGCAGTACTTC
d_call: TRBD1
j_call: TRBJ2-7
clone_size: -
v_call: TRBV28

cdr3_aa: CASSLWTGASYEQYF
cdr3_nt: TGTGCCAGCAGTTTATGGACAGGGGCCTCCTACGAGCAGTACTTC
d_call: TRBD1
j_call: TRBJ2-7
clone_size: once
v_call: TRBV28

cdr3_aa: CASSLKLPADFYGYTF
cdr3_nt: TGTGCCAGCAGCTTAAAATTGCCAGCAGACTTCTATGGCTACACCTTC
d_call: -
j_call: TRBJ1-2
clone_size: -
v_call: TRBV7-2

cdr3_aa: CASSALGTTNTGELFF
cdr3_nt: TGCGCCAGCAGCGCTTTGGGGACTACAAACACCGGGGAGCTGTTTTTT
d_call: TRBD2
j_call: TRBJ2-2
clone_size: once
v_call: TRBV4-1

cdr3_aa: CASSQGQNNQPQHF
cdr3_nt: TGCGCCAGCAGCCAAGGCCAGAACAATCAGCCCCAGCATTTT
d_call: -
j_call: TRBJ1-5
clone_size: -
v_call: TRBV4-1

cdr3_aa: CAWSRGQGDEQYF
cdr3_nt: TGTGCCTGGAGCCGGGGACAGGGTGACGAGCAGTACTTC
d_call: TRBD1
j_call: TRBJ2-7
clone_size: once
v_call: TRBV30

cdr3_aa: CSVELVGRLNTEAFF
cdr3_nt: TGCAGCGTTGAGCTGGTAGGGCGCTTGAACACTGAAGCTTTCTTT
d_call: -
j_call: TRBJ1-1
clone_size: -
v_call: TRBV29-1

cdr3_aa: CASARSAQQETQYF
cdr3_nt: TGTGCCAGCGCCCGCTCTGCCCAACAAGAGACCCAGTACTTC
d_call: -
j_call: TRBJ2-5
clone_size: -
v_call: TRBV5-5

cdr3_aa: CASSLFSRAYNEQFF
cdr3_nt: TGTGCCAGCAGTTTATTTTCCAGGGCCTACAATGAGCAGTTCTTC
d_call: -
j_call: TRBJ2-1
clone_size: -
v_call: TRBV28

cdr3_aa: CASSWVDTDTQYF
cdr3_nt: TGTGCCAGCAGCTGGGTTGACACAGATACGCAGTATTTT
d_call: -
j_call: TRBJ2-3
clone_size: few
v_call: TRBV7-2

cdr3_aa: CASSRQGKQYF
cdr3_nt: TGTGCCAGCAGCCGGCAGGGTAAGCAGTACTTC
d_call: -
j_call: TRBJ2-7
clone_size: -
v_call: TRBV6-6

cdr3_aa: CASRSAGSPSYEQYF
cdr3_nt: TGTGCCAGCAGGTCAGCCGGGTCACCATCCTACGAGCAGTACTTC
d_call: -
j_call: TRBJ2-7
clone_size: -
v_call: TRBV7-9

cdr3_aa: CASSIQETQYF
cdr3_nt: TGCGCCAGCAGCATACAAGAGACCCAGTACTTC
d_call: -
j_call: TRBJ2-5
clone_size: -
v_call: TRBV5-1

cdr3_aa: CASSSQQHYGYTF
cdr3_nt: TGTGCCAGCAGTTCCCAACAGCACTATGGCTACACCTTC
d_call: -
j_call: TRBJ1-2
clone_size: -
v_call: TRBV28

cdr3_aa: CASSPRGGEQFF
cdr3_nt: TGTGCCAGCAGCCCTAGGGGGGGCGAGCAGTTCTTC
d_call: -
j_call: TRBJ2-1
clone_size: -
v_call: TRBV11-2

cdr3_aa: CAIRGGTEAFF
cdr3_nt: TGTGCCATCCGTGGGGGGACTGAAGCTTTCTTT
d_call: -
j_call: TRBJ1-1
clone_size: -
v_call: TRBV6-6

cdr3_aa: CAISEELSSYEQYF
cdr3_nt: TGTGCCATCAGTGAGGAGCTCAGCTCCTACGAGCAGTACTTC
d_call: -
j_call: TRBJ2-7
clone_size: -
v_call: TRBV10-3

cdr3_aa: CASSLLSFGGSVTGELFF
cdr3_nt: TGTGCCAGCAGTTTATTATCGTTTGGCGGGAGCGTCACCGGGGAGCTGTTTTTT
d_call: TRBD2
j_call: TRBJ2-2
clone_size: -
v_call: TRBV27

cdr3_aa: CASSRGETQYF
cdr3_nt: TGTGCCAGCAGCCGGGGAGAGACCCAGTACTTC
d_call: -
j_call: TRBJ2-5
clone_size: -
v_call: TRBV11-2

cdr3_aa: CASTNEPMNTEAFF
cdr3_nt: TGTGCCAGTACTAATGAACCTATGAACACTGAAGCTTTCTTT
d_call: -
j_call: TRBJ1-1
clone_size: -
v_call: TRBV19

cdr3_aa: CAWSRTSGANVLTF
cdr3_nt: TGTGCCTGGAGTAGGACCTCTGGGGCCAACGTCCTGACTTTC
d_call: -
j_call: TRBJ2-6
clone_size: -
v_call: TRBV30

cdr3_aa: CASSSSGKLDEQYF
cdr3_nt: TGTGCCAGCAGTTCAAGCGGGAAACTTGACGAGCAGTACTTC
d_call: TRBD2
j_call: TRBJ2-7
clone_size: -
v_call: TRBV6-6

cdr3_aa: CASSLASHTDTQYF
cdr3_nt: TGTGCCAGCAGCTTAGCCAGCCACACAGATACGCAGTATTTT
d_call: -
j_call: TRBJ2-3
clone_size: -
v_call: TRBV7-3